The 7 T cell receptor beta chains listed next were all sequenced from one sample in a study of monozygotic twins with inflammatory bowel disease. TCRdb reprocessed the 5' RACE reads, keeping one entry per CDR3 protein, no DNA. This listing includes approximately 420,000 distinct CDR3 sequences. Source material: blood. The receptors stem from a human donor with ulcerative colitis or Crohn's disease, or a healthy co-twin of an affected twin (not recorded which).

The J gene is TRBJ1-6, the V gene TRBV12-3 or TRBV12-4. This CDR3 region has 14 residues. CDR3 protein: CASSYSSYNSPLHF.

The rearrangement uses TRBV29-1 and TRBJ2-7; the D call from TCRdb, TRBD1, cannot be confirmed without DNA. There are 14 residues in the CDR3. Per germline, CDR1 SQVTM and CDR2 ANQGSEA. The CDR3 spells CSVEEGPGAYEQYF.

The CDR3: CAAGGQPNTEAFF. The chain has TRBV10-3 and TRBJ1-1; TCRdb selects TRBD1, and the lack of DNA leaves this call unchecked. The CDR3 contains 13 residues. CDR1 and CDR2 from the germline V gene are ENHRY and SYGVKD.

The V call is TRBV18, the J call TRBJ2-1; TCRdb's D call of TRBD1 is untestable without DNA. Germline V gene data show CDR1 as KGHSH and CDR2 as LQKENI. CDR3 size: 15 residues. The chain's CDR3 is CASSGPGTGGREQFF. Full variable domain (remainder filled in from reference TRBV18 and TRBJ2-1): NAGVMQNPRHLVRRRGQEARLRCSPMKGHSHVYWYRQLPEEGLKFMVYLQKENIIDESGMPKERFSAEFPKEGPSILRIQQVVRGDSAAYFCASSGPGTGGREQFFGPGTRLTVL.

This chain links TRBV10-3 with TRBJ2-7; TCRdb picks TRBD2, but there is no DNA to check that call. This CDR3 contains 12 residues. CDR1 is ENHRY and CDR2 is SYGVKD in the germline V gene. The CDR3 loop is CAISQAGDEQYF.

The chain joins TRBV5-1 to TRBJ1-5; TCRdb proposes TRBD1, but this gene call is untestable without DNA. The CDR3 has 18 residues. Per germline, CDR1 SGHRS and CDR2 YFSETQ. CDR3 region: CASSLGSPMWISNQPQHF.

The CDR3 loop reads CASSTGGGPGTDTQYF. The V call is TRBV12-3 or TRBV12-4, the J call TRBJ2-3; TCRdb's assignment of TRBD1 cannot be checked, as there is no DNA. This CDR3 spans 16 amino acids.